This TCR beta chain is drawn from a study of a mutant IDH1 vaccine in newly diagnosed glioma (dated by TCRdb to about 2021). Notes on the research overall: Eight vaccinations were administered to patients in weeks 1, 3, 5, 7, 11, 15, 19 and 23, corresponding to visits V03 through V10. Vaccination was initiated 4-6 weeks after radiotherapy alone, or concurrently with temozolomide cycles in the chemotherapy-containing groups. Of the 32 patients who were treated, about 60% were male and around 40% were female, and the mean age was roughly 40 years. Prior to enrollment, patients had been given standard therapy consisting of radiotherapy alone, temozolomide alone, or radiochemotherapy with temozolomide, with the combination given to most patients. Peripheral blood was drawn at six visits: V03 (baseline), V05, V07, V10, V12 and V13. For exploratory analyses, longitudinal TCRB deep sequencing was carried out in approximately 25 treated patients wherever samples were available.

In light of the paper, this sample's time point label describes: week 5, during vaccination. Each vaccine dose, consisting of 300 ug of a 20-mer mutant IDH1 peptide in Montanide, was administered subcutaneously with topical imiquimod. The donors had newly diagnosed IDH1-mutant astrocytomas of WHO grade 3 or 4 that showed loss of nuclear ATRX. The samples were drawn from NOA16, a multicentre, single-arm, open-label phase I trial in Germany that tested a mutant IDH1 peptide vaccine in humans for the first time. Genomic DNA for TCRB sequencing was extracted from EDTA blood using the DNeasy Blood and Tissue Kit. Library creation used the immunoSEQ multiplex PCR assay. The hsTCRB Kit was used according to the manufacturer's protocol to amplify rearranged TCR beta chain sequences. Sequencing of TCRB libraries was carried out on an Illumina MiSeq. The source study handled its data this way. Demultiplexing, trimming and gene mapping were performed with the kit vendor's proprietary platform. Not all clones reach the TCRdb copy of this immuneACCESS table, which keeps in-frame sequences only. Checked studies attribute under half of the gap to unresolved V genes and leave the rest unexplained. V, J and clone size derive from that table, while D and trimming were established from the DNA sequence. This sample lists about 30,000 clones; 87% were detected once. The ten largest clonotypes hold about 3.1% of the sample.

Points on this clone: There is no known antigen for this receptor. There are no base qualities to consult, and no much larger clone falls within one base.

Measured from the cysteine to the phenylalanine, the CDR3 is 15 residues long. Only the CDR3 DNA is retained, 45 bases long and in frame from the first base. Looking up the germline V gene yields CDR1 SGHRS and CDR2 YFSETQ. Trimming accounts for 0 bases at V and 5 bases at J, while the number of junction bases matched to no gene is 6. On the study overall, not on this receptor specifically: Immune responses induced by the vaccine were seen in around 93% of patients across multiple MHC alleles. Availability determined which PBMC samples were chosen for TCRB deep sequencing. The authors noted that analyses of patient blood samples could not be reproduced because of sample limitations. Pseudoprogression seemed to be unrelated to changes in the top peripheral T cell clonotypes found by TCRB sequencing.

The starting material was peripheral blood mononuclear cells (PBMCs), obtained from a glioma patient whose treatment included an IDH1 peptide vaccine. The clonotype comes from a woman in her 40s with glioma. Some clones in this sample may be carry-over from other donors' samples. The rearranged chain carries TRBV5-1 and TRBJ2-5; 8 central bases correspond to TRBD2. The CDR3 in this case is CASSLGGASGETQYF. The DNA sequence is given as TGCGCCAGCAGCTTGGGAGGGGCTAGCGGGGAGACCCAGTACTTC.